In its sample, the clone carrying this TCR beta chain was seen a few times. What it recognizes is unknown. This sample is part of a study of T-cell memory formation after mild COVID-19. Looking at the study overall: Clusters were largely donor specific.

A single record per CDR3 protein comes from TCRdb applying MiXCR to the 5' RACE reads. The sample has 200,000 to 300,000 distinct CDR3 sequences, approximately 9% seen once; the top ten hold roughly 21%. CDR1 is SGHKS and CDR2 is YYEKEE in the germline V gene (reference sequence). The CDR3 runs 16 residues. Deletions cut 3 bases from V and 0 bases from J, with 12 bases between. Findings and limits, study-wide: Prior to infection, memory already included some responding clones, suggesting cross-reactive memory joined. Clones shrinking between day 15 and 85 showed a balanced CD4/CD8 split, and those that grew later tilted toward CD4+.

Sample: PBMCs or a T cell subset sorted from them (not recorded which). The source of this sequence is a man between 18 and 35 years old who had mild COVID-19 (a few samples of this study predate the infection). Cell type and time point are not known. The rearrangement links TRBV5-5 to TRBJ2-2, with a weak D call TRBD1 (5 bases). Here the CDR3 reads CASSWGRAANTGELFF. The CDR3 DNA reads as TGTGCCAGCAGCTGGGGCAGGGCTGCGAACACCGGGGAGCTGTTTTTT.